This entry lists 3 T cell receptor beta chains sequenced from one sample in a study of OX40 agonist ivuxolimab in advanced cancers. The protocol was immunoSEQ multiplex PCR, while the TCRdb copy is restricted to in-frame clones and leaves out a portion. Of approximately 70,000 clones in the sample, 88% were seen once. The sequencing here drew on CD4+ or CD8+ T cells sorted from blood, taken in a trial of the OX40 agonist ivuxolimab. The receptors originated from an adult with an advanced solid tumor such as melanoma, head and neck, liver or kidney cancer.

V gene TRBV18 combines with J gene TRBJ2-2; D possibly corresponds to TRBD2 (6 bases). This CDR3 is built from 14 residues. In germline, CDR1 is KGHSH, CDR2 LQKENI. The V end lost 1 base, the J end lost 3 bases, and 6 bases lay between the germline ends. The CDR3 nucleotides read TGTGCCAGCTCACCACGGAGGGACACCGGGGAGCTGTTTTTT. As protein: CASSPRRDTGELFF.

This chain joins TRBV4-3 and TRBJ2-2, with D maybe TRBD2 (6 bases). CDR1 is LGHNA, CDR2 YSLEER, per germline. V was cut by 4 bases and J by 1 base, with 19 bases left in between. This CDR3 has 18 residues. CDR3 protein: CASSRTPGGGLNTGELFF. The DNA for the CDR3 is TGCGCCAGCAGCCGCACCCCTGGGGGAGGCCTGAACACCGGGGAGCTGTTTTTT.

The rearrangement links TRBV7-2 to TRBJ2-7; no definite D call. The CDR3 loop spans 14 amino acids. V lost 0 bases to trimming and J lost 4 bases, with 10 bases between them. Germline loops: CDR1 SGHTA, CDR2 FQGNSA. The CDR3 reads CASSLASLRYEQYF. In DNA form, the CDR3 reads TGTGCCAGCAGCTTAGCCTCGTTAAGGTACGAGCAGTACTTC.